The clone carrying this T cell receptor beta chain was seen only once. Its antigen is unknown. The data belong to a study of T-cell reconstitution after alpha-beta-depleted transplantation in children. Overall study findings and caveats: The study reportedly traced alpha-beta T cells about two months after transplant to several hundred expanded graft clones. Fresh T-cell production supplied most of the T-cell counts and diversity seen one year after transplant. The origin of high day-60 TCRbeta diversity in some patients lay in surviving recipient T cells and thymic progenitors.

Unique molecular identifiers were incorporated when the TCRbeta library was constructed. TCRdb reprocessed the PCR reads with MiXCR, giving one entry per CDR3 protein. The table shows about 1,000,000 distinct CDR3 sequences, with less than 30% occurring only once. V lost 6 bases to trimming and J lost 5 bases, with 23 bases between them. CDR3 length: 17 amino acids. Germline V gene lookup returns CDR1 MNHNS and CDR2 SASEGT. This TCR derives from a boy in the first two years of life who had a stem cell transplant for SCID, so the T cells may come from the graft donor. The sample in question was PBMCs, mostly from graft donor cells, obtained 360 days after TCRalphabeta/CD19-depleted stem cell transplant. The chain uses TRBV6-1 and TRBJ2-1; D may match TRBD1 or TRBD2 (6 bases each). The CDR3 here is CASRPLGGGETNNEQFF. The DNA of the CDR3 is TGTGCCAGCAGACCCCTGGGGGGCGGGGAGACGAACAATGAGCAGTTCTTC.